A single sample is the source of the 25 T cell receptor beta chains below, sequenced in a study of T cells of healthy individuals. TCRdb re-called the 5' RACE reads with MiXCR, one entry per CDR3 protein. The sample has 100,000 or so distinct CDR3 sequences; approximately 16% are singletons. These TCRs come from a human donor in good health.

This clonotype was recorded at least ten times. V is TRBV20-1 and J is TRBJ2-5; the match to TRBD2 covers 12 bases. Germline-derived CDR1 and CDR2 are DFQATT and SNEGSKA (reference sequence). The CDR3 sequence is 13 residues long. The junction had 0 bases not matched to a gene; V was cut back by 5 bases and J by 2 bases. The CDR3 nucleotides are TGCAGTGCTGGACTAGCGGGACAAGAGACCCAGTACTTC. This codes for CSAGLAGQETQYF.

The chain combines TRBV4-3 with TRBJ1-5; D might be TRBD1 (6 bases). Trimming removed 1 base at V and 6 bases at J, with 7 bases between. Germline values: CDR1 LGHNA, CDR2 YSLEER. The CDR3 spans 13 residues. The CDR3 region has the DNA TGCGCCAGCAGCCAAGCCAGGGGTCAGCCCCAGCATTTT. This codes for CASSQARGQPQHF.

Ten or more counts support this clonotype. The genes are TRBV20-1 and TRBJ1-6; D is perhaps TRBD1 (5 bases). Trimming stripped 4 bases from V and 12 bases from J, with 13 bases between. CDR3 length equals 12 residues. Looked up from germline, CDR1 is DFQATT and CDR2 is SNEGSKA (reference sequence). The CDR3 loop reads CSATSITGPLHF. The CDR3 region has the DNA TGCAGTGCTACTTCCATAACAGGACCCCTCCACTTT.

In its sample, this clonotype was seen a few times. The CDR3 protein is CASSPQGYYEQYF. CDR3 DNA sequence: TGTGCCAGCAGCCCACAGGGGTACTACGAGCAGTACTTC. The V gene is TRBV5-6, the J gene TRBJ2-7, with 7 bases identical to TRBD1. V was clipped by 4 bases and J by 3 bases; unmatched bases: 4. CDR3 size: 13 residues. The germline gives CDR1 SGHDT, CDR2 YYEEEE.

This clonotype has just a few counts. The genes are TRBV2 and TRBJ2-5; D remains unclear. Trimming pared 2 bases from V and 1 base from J, leaving 11 bases between. The CDR3 consists of 15 residues. Per the germline V gene, CDR1 is SNHLY and CDR2 is FYNNEI. The CDR3 region is CASSERVTAQETQYF. The CDR3 DNA reads TGTGCCAGCAGTGAACGGGTTACAGCCCAAGAGACCCAGTACTTC.

This clonotype has just a few counts. The V and J genes are TRBV5-1 and TRBJ1-2; TRBD1 matches 9 bases. The germline gives CDR1 SGHRS, CDR2 YFSETQ. V trimming: 0 bases; J trimming: 8 bases; junction bases outside the gene matches: 2. CDR3 length: 13 residues. CDR3 sequence (DNA): TGCGCCAGCAGCTTGGACAGGGGGCAGGGCTACACCTTC. Residues: CASSLDRGQGYTF.

The genes are TRBV20-1 and TRBJ2-1, with D uncertain. V gave up 3 bases and J gave up 0 bases, with 18 bases separating them. The germline CDR1 and CDR2 sequences are DFQATT and SNEGSKA (reference sequence). CDR3 length: 17 residues. The CDR3 region is CSASFPGSASSYNEQFF. CDR3 coding DNA: TGCAGTGCTAGTTTTCCCGGGTCGGCGAGCTCCTACAATGAGCAGTTCTTC.

This clonotype was recorded at least ten times. The V gene is TRBV4-2, the J gene TRBJ1-5; unclear D gene. Trimming took off 0 bases at V and 7 bases at J, with 16 bases between the two ends. The CDR3 contains 16 residues. Per the germline V gene, CDR1 is LGHNA and CDR2 is YNFKEQ. The CDR3 spells CASSQDLRTDRQPQHF. Written as DNA, the CDR3 is TGTGCCAGCAGCCAAGATCTTCGCACAGATCGGCAGCCCCAGCATTTT.

The chain joins TRBV12-3 or TRBV12-4 to TRBJ2-7; D possibly matches TRBD1 or TRBD2 (6 bases each). The CDR3 runs to 14 residues. Trimming stripped 8 bases from V and 5 bases from J, with 19 bases between. The CDR3 reads CASRIWAGGHEQYF. The CDR3 coding sequence is TGTGCCAGCCGAATATGGGCCGGGGGCCACGAGCAGTACTTC.

This clonotype occurred a few times. This chain uses TRBV4-3 with TRBJ2-7; the D gene is possibly TRBD1 (5 bases). Per the germline V gene, CDR1 is LGHNA and CDR2 is YSLEER. Trimming took off 5 bases at V and 0 bases at J, with 20 bases between the two ends. This CDR3 is built from 17 residues. The CDR3 sequence: CASSFLAGPKDSYEQYF. In DNA, the CDR3 is TGCGCCAGCAGCTTTCTTGCAGGGCCCAAAGACTCCTACGAGCAGTACTTC.

The J gene is TRBJ2-7, the V gene TRBV13; the D is unclear. CDR1 is PRHDT and CDR2 is FYEKMQ in the germline V gene (reference sequence). The CDR3 is 15 residues long. The V gene lost 5 bases and the J gene lost 0 bases, with 14 bases spanning the gap. The CDR3 sequence: CASSLSDGSSYEQYF. The DNA of the CDR3 is TGTGCCAGCAGCCTAAGTGATGGAAGCTCCTACGAGCAGTACTTC.

V gene TRBV5-1 combines with J gene TRBJ2-5; 9 nucleotides agree with TRBD2. CDR1 and CDR2 (germline): SGHRS, YFSETQ. Trimming took 4 bases from V and 1 from J; bases not matched to a gene: 8. The CDR3 runs 16 residues. In nucleotides, the CDR3 is TGCGCCAGCAGCGCCAAAGAAGCGGGGGGCCAAGAGACCCAGTACTTC. Protein: CASSAKEAGGQETQYF.

This clonotype was found a few times. The chain couples TRBV20-1 to TRBJ2-7; TRBD2 might be the D (6 bases). Germline-derived CDR1 and CDR2 are DFQATT and SNEGSKA (reference sequence). V shed 6 bases and J shed 3 bases, with 9 bases lying between them. The CDR3 covers 11 residues. CDR3 in amino acids: CSARESYEQYF. The CDR3 DNA reads as TGCAGTGCCCGGGAGAGCTACGAGCAGTACTTC.

The rearrangement joins TRBV7-6 to TRBJ2-1; 8 bases agree with TRBD1. The CDR3 is made up of 14 amino acids. The germline V gene encodes CDR1 SGHVS and CDR2 FNYEAQ. Trimming took 8 bases from V and 5 from J; bases not matched to a gene: 8. CDR3 amino acids: CASSPQGAHNEQFF. CDR3 in DNA: TGTGCCAGCTCGCCGCAGGGGGCCCACAATGAGCAGTTCTTC.

This clonotype has at least ten counts. The chain couples TRBV9 to TRBJ1-1; D gene uncertain. V was clipped by 3 bases and J by 4 bases, with 10 bases between them. Germline CDR1 reads SGDLS; CDR2 reads YYNGEE. This CDR3 is built from 13 residues. For the CDR3, the DNA is TGTGCCAGCAGCGACCTCAGTAGCACTGAAGCTTTCTTT. It specifies CASSDLSSTEAFF. The full variable domain, rest sourced from reference TRBV9 and TRBJ1-1, is DSGVTQTPKHLITATGQRVTLRCSPRSGDLSVYWYQQSLDQGLQFLIQYYNGEERAKGNILERFSAQQFPDLHSELNLSSLELGDSALYFCASSDLSSTEAFFGQGTRLTVV.

This clonotype was recorded many times. The V and J genes are TRBV7-2 and TRBJ2-3, with a weak D call TRBD2 (7 bases). CDR1 SGHTA and CDR2 FQGNSA come from the germline V gene. V lost 0 bases, J lost 0 bases, and 25 bases lay in between. The CDR3 has 21 residues. CDR3 DNA sequence: TGTGCCAGCAGCTTAGCCCCAAGGGTAGGGGGGAGGGCCGTTAGCACAGATACGCAGTATTTT. It yields the protein CASSLAPRVGGRAVSTDTQYF.

In its sample, this clonotype was seen a few times. This rearrangement joins TRBV10-3 to TRBJ1-5; no clear D. The germline V and J ends were trimmed by 4 bases and 0 bases, with 10 bases remaining between them. Per the germline V gene, CDR1 is ENHRY and CDR2 is SYGVKD. The CDR3 contains 15 residues. The CDR3 protein is CAISGPGSSNQPQHF. The CDR3, as DNA: TGTGCCATCAGTGGACCCGGGTCTAGCAATCAGCCCCAGCATTTT.

The V and J genes are TRBV4-1 and TRBJ2-7; unclear D gene. Germline loops: CDR1 MGHRA, CDR2 YSYEKL. Trimming removed 1 base at V and 4 bases at J, with 8 bases between. The CDR3 length is 13 residues. The CDR3 nucleotides read TGCGCCAGCAGCCAAGTTGCCCTATACGAGCAGTACTTC. It is translated as CASSQVALYEQYF.

The V and J genes are TRBV6-5 and TRBJ1-1; D may be TRBD1 (6 bases). V gave up 2 bases and J gave up 1 base, with 11 bases separating them. CDR1 and CDR2 (germline): MNHEY, SVGAGI. The CDR3 loop spans 15 amino acids. The CDR3 coding sequence is TGTGCCAGCAGTTACCCCGGACAGCCGAACACTGAAGCTTTCTTT. Translating gives CASSYPGQPNTEAFF.

The chain carries TRBV3-1 and TRBJ1-5; maybe TRBD1 (6 bases). The germline V and J ends were trimmed by 0 bases and 5 bases, with 11 bases remaining between them. CDR1 is LGHDT and CDR2 is YNNKEL in the germline V gene (reference sequence). The CDR3 is 15 amino acids. This CDR3 reads CASSQDAAGDQPQHF. The CDR3 nucleotides read TGTGCCAGCAGCCAAGATGCGGCAGGGGATCAGCCCCAGCATTTT. Full variable domain (rest looked up from reference TRBV3-1 and TRBJ1-5): DTAVSQTPKYLVTQMGNDKSIKCEQNLGHDTMYWYKQDSKKFLKIMFSYNNKELIINETVPNRFSPKSPDKAHLNLHINSLELGDSAVYFCASSQDAAGDQPQHFGDGTRLSIL.

This clonotype was recorded a few times. The chain's CDR3 is CASSQGYTANTEAFF. The CDR3 region has the DNA TGCGCCAGCAGCCAAGGATACACAGCGAACACTGAAGCTTTCTTT. The chain combines TRBV4-1 with TRBJ1-1, with D uncertain. Trimming left V 1 base short and J 1 base short, with 10 bases between. The CDR3 sequence is 15 residues long. The V gene's germline CDR1 is MGHRA and CDR2 YSYEKL.

There are many counts of this clonotype. This chain joins TRBV15 and TRBJ2-3, with unresolved D. The CDR3 has 15 residues. Trimming took 3 bases from V and 4 from J, leaving 14 bases between them. The germline gives CDR1 LNHNV, CDR2 YYDKDF (reference sequence). CDR3 sequence reads: CATSSPSLASDTQYF. The CDR3 nucleotides are TGTGCCACCAGCAGCCCGAGTCTCGCGTCAGATACGCAGTATTTT.

At least ten counts were recorded for this clonotype. The chain has TRBV7-9 and TRBJ2-5; TRBD1 might be the D (5 bases). CDR3 length equals 13 residues. Germline assignment: CDR1 SEHNR and CDR2 FQNEAQ (reference sequence). The V end lost 5 bases, the J end lost 2 bases, and 9 bases lay between the germline ends. Here the CDR3 reads CASSEQVQETQYF. CDR3 bases: TGTGCCAGCAGCGAACAGGTTCAAGAGACCCAGTACTTC.

In its sample, this clonotype was seen many times. V usage is TRBV9 and J usage is TRBJ1-6; D ambiguous. Trimming took 2 bases from V and 8 from J, leaving 14 bases between them. The germline CDR1 and CDR2 sequences are SGDLS and YYNGEE. The CDR3 has 15 residues. CDR3 in DNA: TGTGCCAGCAGCGTTAGAGGGTTTAATGATTCACCCCTCCACTTT. This sequence encodes CASSVRGFNDSPLHF.

This clonotype has only a few counts. The chain employs TRBV12-3 or TRBV12-4 and TRBJ1-6; D is undetermined. This CDR3 region has 13 residues. The germline V and J ends were trimmed by 3 bases and 10 bases, with 10 bases remaining between them. CDR3 amino acids: CASSLTNGSPLHF. The CDR3 DNA follows: TGTGCCAGCAGTTTGACTAATGGGTCACCCCTCCACTTT.